This TCR beta chain was recovered during a study of CD8+CD57+ T cells in acquired aplastic anemia. Study-wide context: On average, sorted CD4+ and CD8+ cells gave around 3 ug of DNA. Whole-study findings and limits: Patients had twenty-nine CD8+ CDR3 sequences in common with controls (the shared set).

TCR beta VDJ and CDR3 profiles were obtained from a genomic DNA template. In TCRdb, the reads were re-called with MiXCR into one record per CDR3 protein. In the table there are a few hundred thousand distinct CDR3 sequences, less than 35% of which are singletons. Points on this clonotype: Antigen specificity is unknown. This could be a read error, since a much larger clone is one nucleotide away.

This CDR3 has 16 residues. The ends lost 4 bases at V and 4 bases at J; junction bases unmatched: 6. CDR1 is KGHDR and CDR2 is SFDVKD in the germline V gene. The authors sequenced patients whose flow cytometry had shown CD8+CD57+ cell expansion. A severe acquired aplastic anemia diagnosis applied to all patients. At the time of blood sampling, patients had not yet received any therapy. This receptor was taken from a human donor with aplastic anemia. Sequencing was carried out using sorted CD4+, CD8+, or CD8+CD57+ T cells (not recorded which) from PBMCs. V gene TRBV24-1 combines with J gene TRBJ1-5, with 10 positions matching TRBD1. CDR3 in amino acids: CATSEGQGLRNQPQHF. The DNA for the CDR3 is TGTGCCACCAGTGAGGGACAGGGGCTCCGGAATCAGCCCCAGCATTTT.